The present entry profiles one T cell receptor beta chain with its context. The CDR3 is made up of 15 amino acids. The V end was cut by 7 bases, the J end by 5 bases, with 18 bases between. Germline CDR1 LNHDA, CDR2 SQIVND (reference sequence). Some clones are missing from TCRdb's copy, which holds only in-frame ones; the method was immunoSEQ multiplex PCR. The data show approximately 51,000 clones, about 80% seen once. The sample comes from a study of control samples from healthy donors and cancer patients. J is TRBJ2-1 and V is TRBV19; D unresolved. Sequenced material: blood. The clonotype originates from a man aged 70-80 years in good health. CDR3 sequence reads: CASTPGDAGHNEQFF. CDR3 sequence (DNA): TGTGCCAGTACCCCTGGGGATGCAGGTCACAATGAGCAGTTCTTC.